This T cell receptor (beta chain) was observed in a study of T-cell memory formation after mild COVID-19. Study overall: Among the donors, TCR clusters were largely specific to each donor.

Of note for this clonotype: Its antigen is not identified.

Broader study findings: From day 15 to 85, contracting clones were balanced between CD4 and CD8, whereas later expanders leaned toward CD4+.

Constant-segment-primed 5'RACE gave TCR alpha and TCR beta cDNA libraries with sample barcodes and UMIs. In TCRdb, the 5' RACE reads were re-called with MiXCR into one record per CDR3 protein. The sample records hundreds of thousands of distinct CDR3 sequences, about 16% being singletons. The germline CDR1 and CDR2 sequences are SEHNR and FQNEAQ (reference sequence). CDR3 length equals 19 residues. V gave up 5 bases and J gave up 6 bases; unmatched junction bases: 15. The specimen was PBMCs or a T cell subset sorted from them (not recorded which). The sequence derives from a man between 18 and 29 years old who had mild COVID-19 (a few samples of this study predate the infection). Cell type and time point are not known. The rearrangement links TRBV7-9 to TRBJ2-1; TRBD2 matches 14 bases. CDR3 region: CASSPGVRTGLAGANEQFF. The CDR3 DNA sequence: TGTGCCAGCAGCCCTGGCGTGAGAACGGGACTAGCGGGGGCCAATGAGCAGTTCTTC.